This is a list of T cell receptor beta chains from one sample in a study of blood T cells in healthy people across ages. TCRdb ran MiXCR on the 5' RACE reads and lists one entry per CDR3 protein. The sample shows some 700,000 distinct CDR3 sequences, about 20% of them seen only once. Sequenced: blood. These receptors all stem from a man aged 65 to 79 in good health. The CDR3 runs from the conserved cysteine through the conserved F or W. The D gene is left open where the match is weak. The size of a clone is reported for some rows only, either as once, few or many, or as a class for expanded clones.

v_gene: TRBV7-9; j_gene: TRBJ2-2; d_gene: .; abundance: .; len: 13; CDR3aa: CASSFVVTGELFF; CDR3nt: TGTGCCAGCAGCTTCGTGGTCACCGGGGAGCTGTTTTTT
v_gene: TRBV5-1; j_gene: TRBJ2-1; d_gene: .; abundance: few; len: 14; CDR3aa: CASSLIRGLNEQFF; CDR3nt: TGCGCCAGCAGCTTGATTCGGGGTTTAAATGAGCAGTTCTTC
v_gene: TRBV29-1; j_gene: TRBJ2-3; d_gene: .; abundance: many; len: 13; CDR3aa: CSVERVGTDTQYF; CDR3nt: TGCAGCGTTGAGCGAGTCGGCACAGATACGCAGTATTTT
v_gene: TRBV6-5; j_gene: TRBJ1-1; d_gene: .; abundance: .; len: 15; CDR3aa: CASSYSGVRNTEAFF; CDR3nt: TGTGCCAGCAGTTACTCGGGGGTGAGGAACACTGAAGCTTTCTTT
v_gene: TRBV12-3/TRBV12-4; j_gene: TRBJ2-1; d_gene: .; abundance: .; len: 15; CDR3aa: CASSLGLAPNNEQFF; CDR3nt: TGTGCCAGCAGTTTAGGGCTAGCGCCAAACAATGAGCAGTTCTTC
v_gene: TRBV6-5; j_gene: TRBJ2-1; d_gene: .; abundance: few; len: 15; CDR3aa: CASSYRQGLLNEQFF; CDR3nt: TGTGCCAGCAGTTACAGGCAGGGACTCCTCAATGAGCAGTTCTTC
v_gene: TRBV6-6; j_gene: TRBJ1-1; d_gene: TRBD1; abundance: few; len: 14; CDR3aa: CASSTRTGGTEAFF; CDR3nt: TGTGCCAGCAGTACCAGGACAGGGGGGACTGAAGCTTTCTTT
v_gene: TRBV6-1; j_gene: TRBJ1-5; d_gene: .; abundance: few; len: 16; CDR3aa: CASSDIRTSSNQPQHF; CDR3nt: TGTGCCAGCAGTGATATTCGGACGTCTAGCAATCAGCCCCAGCATTTT
v_gene: TRBV12-3/TRBV12-4; j_gene: TRBJ1-2; d_gene: TRBD1; abundance: many; len: 12; CDR3aa: CASRTGSYGYTF; CDR3nt: TGTGCCAGCAGGACAGGGAGCTATGGCTACACCTTC
v_gene: TRBV14; j_gene: TRBJ2-6; d_gene: .; abundance: many; len: 21; CDR3aa: CASSQDEGDIPFWAGANVLTF; CDR3nt: TGTGCCAGCAGCCAAGACGAGGGTGACATTCCCTTTTGGGCTGGGGCCAACGTCCTGACTTTC
v_gene: TRBV6-6; j_gene: TRBJ1-1; d_gene: .; abundance: .; len: 13; CDR3aa: CASSKKLGTQAFF; CDR3nt: TGTGCCAGCAGTAAGAAACTCGGGACTCAAGCTTTCTTT
v_gene: TRBV20-1; j_gene: TRBJ2-1; d_gene: .; abundance: .; len: 14; CDR3aa: CSAIIGAVYNEQFF; CDR3nt: TGCAGTGCGATCATTGGGGCTGTCTACAATGAGCAGTTCTTC
v_gene: TRBV20-1; j_gene: TRBJ2-7; d_gene: .; abundance: few; len: 13; CDR3aa: CSARAGTPYEQYF; CDR3nt: TGCAGTGCTAGGGCGGGGACGCCCTACGAGCAGTACTTC
v_gene: TRBV6-1; j_gene: TRBJ1-5; d_gene: .; abundance: .; len: 15; CDR3aa: CASSALGRNNQPQHF; CDR3nt: TGTGCCAGCAGTGCTTTGGGACGTAATAATCAGCCCCAGCATTTT
v_gene: TRBV12-3/TRBV12-4; j_gene: TRBJ2-2; d_gene: TRBD2; abundance: many; len: 18; CDR3aa: CASSSGGVAGSHTGELFF; CDR3nt: TGTGCCAGCAGTTCGGGGGGGGTAGCGGGCTCTCACACCGGGGAGCTGTTTTTT
v_gene: TRBV15; j_gene: TRBJ2-5; d_gene: TRBD1; abundance: .; len: 13; CDR3aa: CATSLTGQETQYF; CDR3nt: TGTGCCACCAGCTTGACAGGGCAAGAGACCCAGTACTTC
v_gene: TRBV5-1; j_gene: TRBJ2-7; d_gene: .; abundance: few; len: 16; CDR3aa: CASSLVAGTTSYEQYF; CDR3nt: TGCGCCAGCAGCTTGGTGGCAGGGACCACCTCCTACGAGCAGTACTTC
v_gene: TRBV20-1; j_gene: TRBJ1-2; d_gene: .; abundance: .; len: 9; CDR3aa: CSARAGWGF; CDR3nt: TGCAGTGCTAGAGCGGGTTGGGGCTTC
v_gene: TRBV4-3; j_gene: TRBJ2-1; d_gene: .; abundance: few; len: 14; CDR3aa: CASSQDVGASAQFF; CDR3nt: TGCGCCAGCAGCCAAGATGTGGGGGCTTCGGCCCAGTTCTTC
v_gene: TRBV3-1; j_gene: TRBJ2-3; d_gene: .; abundance: .; len: 13; CDR3aa: CASSQHNTDTQYF; CDR3nt: TGTGCCAGCAGCCAACATAACACAGATACGCAGTATTTT
v_gene: TRBV11-2; j_gene: TRBJ1-4; d_gene: .; abundance: .; len: 14; CDR3aa: CASSYRVGDERLFF; CDR3nt: TGTGCCAGCAGCTACAGGGTTGGGGATGAAAGACTGTTTTTT
v_gene: TRBV4-3; j_gene: TRBJ1-1; d_gene: TRBD1; abundance: few; len: 14; CDR3aa: CASSQHRGLTEAFF; CDR3nt: TGCGCCAGCAGCCAACACAGGGGCTTAACTGAAGCTTTCTTT
v_gene: TRBV7-7; j_gene: TRBJ2-5; d_gene: .; abundance: few; len: 13; CDR3aa: CASSPSHQETQYF; CDR3nt: TGTGCCAGCAGCCCATCCCACCAAGAGACCCAGTACTTC
v_gene: TRBV12-3/TRBV12-4; j_gene: TRBJ2-1; d_gene: TRBD2; abundance: many; len: 16; CDR3aa: CASSLEGGGNYNEQFF; CDR3nt: TGTGCCAGCAGTTTAGAAGGCGGGGGGAACTACAATGAGCAGTTCTTC
v_gene: TRBV27; j_gene: TRBJ2-7; d_gene: .; abundance: few; len: 15; CDR3aa: CASSLRSGAAYEQYF; CDR3nt: TGTGCCAGCAGTTTAAGGTCAGGGGCGGCCTACGAGCAGTACTTC
v_gene: TRBV12-3/TRBV12-4; j_gene: TRBJ1-1; d_gene: .; abundance: .; len: 13; CDR3aa: CASILWANTEAFF; CDR3nt: TGTGCCAGCATTCTTTGGGCCAACACTGAAGCTTTCTTT
v_gene: TRBV7-2; j_gene: TRBJ2-6; d_gene: .; abundance: .; len: 16; CDR3aa: CASSLRGNSGANVLTF; CDR3nt: TGTGCCAGCAGCTTGAGAGGGAACTCTGGGGCCAACGTCCTGACTTTC
v_gene: TRBV12-3/TRBV12-4; j_gene: TRBJ2-7; d_gene: TRBD2; abundance: few; len: 14; CDR3aa: CASSLLAGVYEQYF; CDR3nt: TGTGCCAGCAGCCTTCTAGCGGGGGTGTACGAGCAGTACTTC
v_gene: TRBV3-1; j_gene: TRBJ2-5; d_gene: .; abundance: few; len: 14; CDR3aa: CASSLDGGRETQYF; CDR3nt: TGTGCCAGCAGCCTGGACGGGGGCCGGGAGACCCAGTACTTC
v_gene: TRBV5-6; j_gene: TRBJ2-7; d_gene: .; abundance: few; len: 14; CDR3aa: CASSLKGFTYEQYF; CDR3nt: TGTGCCAGCAGCTTGAAGGGATTCACCTACGAGCAGTACTTC
v_gene: TRBV5-1; j_gene: TRBJ1-1; d_gene: .; abundance: few; len: 15; CDR3aa: CASKLLQDQNTEAFF; CDR3nt: TGCGCCAGCAAACTACTACAGGACCAGAACACTGAAGCTTTCTTT
v_gene: TRBV18; j_gene: TRBJ2-7; d_gene: .; abundance: .; len: 15; CDR3aa: CASSPPGLADYEQYF; CDR3nt: TGTGCCAGCTCACCACCGGGACTGGCTGACTACGAGCAGTACTTC
v_gene: TRBV13; j_gene: TRBJ2-6; d_gene: .; abundance: .; len: 19; CDR3aa: CASSLKTGGSPSGANVLTF; CDR3nt: TGTGCCAGCAGCCTAAAGACGGGGGGCTCCCCCTCTGGGGCCAACGTCCTGACTTTC
v_gene: TRBV5-1; j_gene: TRBJ2-7; d_gene: .; abundance: .; len: 15; CDR3aa: CASSFFSGKSYEQYF; CDR3nt: TGCGCCAGCAGCTTCTTCTCGGGGAAGTCCTACGAGCAGTACTTC
v_gene: TRBV5-1; j_gene: TRBJ2-7; d_gene: .; abundance: many; len: 14; CDR3aa: CASTGSSFSYEQYF; CDR3nt: TGCGCCAGCACGGGCTCATCGTTCTCCTACGAGCAGTACTTC
v_gene: TRBV3-1; j_gene: TRBJ1-5; d_gene: .; abundance: few; len: 15; CDR3aa: CASSQSSPGNQPQHF; CDR3nt: TGTGCCAGCAGCCAATCGAGCCCGGGGAATCAGCCCCAGCATTTT
v_gene: TRBV20-1; j_gene: TRBJ2-5; d_gene: TRBD1; abundance: .; len: 13; CDR3aa: CSASRTGWETQYF; CDR3nt: TGCAGTGCGTCGAGGACAGGGTGGGAGACCCAGTACTTC
v_gene: TRBV5-1; j_gene: TRBJ1-5; d_gene: .; abundance: many; len: 14; CDR3aa: CASSLGDNHQPQHF; CDR3nt: TGCGCCAGCAGCTTGGGTGACAATCATCAGCCCCAGCATTTT
v_gene: TRBV7-7; j_gene: TRBJ2-2; d_gene: .; abundance: .; len: 16; CDR3aa: CASSLDVRAYTGELFF; CDR3nt: TGTGCCAGCAGCTTAGATGTCAGGGCCTACACCGGGGAGCTGTTTTTT
v_gene: TRBV19; j_gene: TRBJ2-1; d_gene: TRBD2; abundance: .; len: 14; CDR3aa: CASTRTSGRVEQFF; CDR3nt: TGTGCCAGTACCCGGACTAGCGGGAGGGTTGAGCAGTTCTTC
v_gene: TRBV18; j_gene: TRBJ2-1; d_gene: .; abundance: .; len: 13; CDR3aa: CASSPSVSNEQFF; CDR3nt: TGTGCCAGCTCACCATCCGTCTCCAATGAGCAGTTCTTC
v_gene: TRBV4-1; j_gene: TRBJ2-2; d_gene: .; abundance: few; len: 16; CDR3aa: CASSQDHPPNTGELFF; CDR3nt: TGCGCCAGCAGCCAAGATCACCCACCGAACACCGGGGAGCTGTTTTTT
v_gene: TRBV12-3/TRBV12-4; j_gene: TRBJ2-1; d_gene: .; abundance: many; len: 14; CDR3aa: CASSFWDNHNEQFF; CDR3nt: TGTGCCAGCAGTTTCTGGGACAACCACAATGAGCAGTTCTTC
v_gene: TRBV7-2; j_gene: TRBJ2-4; d_gene: .; abundance: .; len: 18; CDR3aa: CASSLVSSAGPGKNIQYF; CDR3nt: TGTGCCAGCAGCTTAGTAAGTTCCGCCGGACCGGGCAAAAACATTCAGTACTTC
v_gene: TRBV3-1; j_gene: TRBJ1-2; d_gene: TRBD1; abundance: few; len: 14; CDR3aa: CASSPAGTGNGYTF; CDR3nt: TGTGCCAGCAGCCCGGCCGGGACAGGGAATGGCTACACCTTC
v_gene: TRBV11-2; j_gene: TRBJ2-7; d_gene: TRBD1; abundance: few; len: 15; CDR3aa: CASSWSGQASYEQYF; CDR3nt: TGTGCCAGCAGCTGGTCGGGACAGGCCTCCTACGAGCAGTACTTC